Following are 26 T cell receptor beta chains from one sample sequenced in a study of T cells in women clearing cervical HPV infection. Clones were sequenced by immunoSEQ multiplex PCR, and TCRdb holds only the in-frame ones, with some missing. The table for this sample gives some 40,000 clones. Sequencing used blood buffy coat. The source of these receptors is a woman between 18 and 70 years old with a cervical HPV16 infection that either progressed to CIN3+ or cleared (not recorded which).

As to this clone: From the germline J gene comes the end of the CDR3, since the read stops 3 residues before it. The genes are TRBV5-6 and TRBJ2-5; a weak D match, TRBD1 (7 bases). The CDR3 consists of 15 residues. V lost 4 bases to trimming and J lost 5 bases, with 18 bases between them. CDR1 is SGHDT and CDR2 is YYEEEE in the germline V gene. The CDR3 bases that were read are TGTGCCAGCAGCGGTACAGGGGAAGGGGGGGAGACC. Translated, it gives CASSGTGEGGET. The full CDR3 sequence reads CASSGTGEGGETQYF.

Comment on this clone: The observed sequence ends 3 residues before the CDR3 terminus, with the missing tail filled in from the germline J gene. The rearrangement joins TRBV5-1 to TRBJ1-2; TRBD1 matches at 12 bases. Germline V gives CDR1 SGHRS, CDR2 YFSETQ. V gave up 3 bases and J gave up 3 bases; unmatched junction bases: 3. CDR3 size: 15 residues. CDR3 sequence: CASSWDRGLDYGYTF. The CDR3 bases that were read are TGCGCCAGCAGCTGGGACAGGGGGCTGGACTATGGC.

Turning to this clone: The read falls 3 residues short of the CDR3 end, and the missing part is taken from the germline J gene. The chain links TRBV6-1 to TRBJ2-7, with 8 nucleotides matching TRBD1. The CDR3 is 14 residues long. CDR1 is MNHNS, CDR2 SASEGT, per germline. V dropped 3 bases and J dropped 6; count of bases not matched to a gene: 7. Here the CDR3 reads CASSDGQGLAEQYF. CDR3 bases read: TGTGCCAGCAGTGACGGACAGGGCTTAGCCGAG.

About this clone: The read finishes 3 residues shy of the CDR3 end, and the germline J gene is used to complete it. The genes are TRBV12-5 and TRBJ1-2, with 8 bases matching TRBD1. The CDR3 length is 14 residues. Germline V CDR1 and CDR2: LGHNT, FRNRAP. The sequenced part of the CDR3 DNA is TGTGCTAGTGGTTTGGGGACAGGGTCTATTCGC. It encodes CASGLGTGSIR. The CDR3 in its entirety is CASGLGTGSIRYTF.

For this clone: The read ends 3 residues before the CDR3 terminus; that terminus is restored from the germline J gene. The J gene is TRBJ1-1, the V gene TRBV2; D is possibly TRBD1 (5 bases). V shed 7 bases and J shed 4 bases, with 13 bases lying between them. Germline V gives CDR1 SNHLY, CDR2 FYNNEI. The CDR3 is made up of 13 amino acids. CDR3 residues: CASTVGGGTEAFF. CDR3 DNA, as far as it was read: TGTGCCAGCACTGTGGGGGGGGGCACTGAA.

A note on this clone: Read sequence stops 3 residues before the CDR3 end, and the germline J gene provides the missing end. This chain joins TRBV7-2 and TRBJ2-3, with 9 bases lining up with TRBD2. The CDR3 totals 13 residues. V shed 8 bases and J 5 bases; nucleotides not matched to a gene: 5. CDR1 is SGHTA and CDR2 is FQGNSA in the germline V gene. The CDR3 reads CASLAGLGDTQYF. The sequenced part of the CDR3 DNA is TGTGCCAGCCTAGCGGGATTGGGAGATACG. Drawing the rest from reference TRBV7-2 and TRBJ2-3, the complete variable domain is GAGVSQSPSNKVTEKGKDVELRCDPISGHTALYWYRQSLGQGLEFLIYFQGNSAPDKSGLPSDRFSAERTGGSVSTLTIQRTQQEDSAVYLCASLAGLGDTQYFGPGTRLTVL.

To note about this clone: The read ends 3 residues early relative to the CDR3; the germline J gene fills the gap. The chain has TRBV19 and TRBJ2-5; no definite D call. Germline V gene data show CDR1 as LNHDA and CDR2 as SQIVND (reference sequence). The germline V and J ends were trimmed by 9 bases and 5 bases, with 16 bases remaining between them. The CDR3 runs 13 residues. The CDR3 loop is CASLARGGETQYF. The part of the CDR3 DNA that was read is TGTGCCAGCTTAGCCCGAGGTGGGGAGACC.

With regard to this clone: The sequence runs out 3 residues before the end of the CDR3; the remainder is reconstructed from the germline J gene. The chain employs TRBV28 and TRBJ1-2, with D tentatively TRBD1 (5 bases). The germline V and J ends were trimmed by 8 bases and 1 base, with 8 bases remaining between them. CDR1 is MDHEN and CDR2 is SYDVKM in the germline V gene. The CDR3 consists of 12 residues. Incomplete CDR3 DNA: TGTGCCAGCGGGGGGTTTAACTATGGC. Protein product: CASGGFNYG. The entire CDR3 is CASGGFNYGYTF.

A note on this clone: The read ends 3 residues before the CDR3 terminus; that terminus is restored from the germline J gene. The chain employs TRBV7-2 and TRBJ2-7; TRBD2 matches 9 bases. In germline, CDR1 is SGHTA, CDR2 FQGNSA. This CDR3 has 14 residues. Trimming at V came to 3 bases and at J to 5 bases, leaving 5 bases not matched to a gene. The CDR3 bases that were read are TGTGCCAGCAGCTTTAGCGGGAGCGGGCACGAG. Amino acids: CASSFSGSGHE. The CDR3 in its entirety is CASSFSGSGHEQYF.

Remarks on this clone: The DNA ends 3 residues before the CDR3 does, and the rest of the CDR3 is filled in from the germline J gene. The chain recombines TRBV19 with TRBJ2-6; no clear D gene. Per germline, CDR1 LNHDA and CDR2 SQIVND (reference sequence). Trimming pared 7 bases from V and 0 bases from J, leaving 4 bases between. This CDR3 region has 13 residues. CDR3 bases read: TGTGCCAGTAAGGCCTCTGGGGCCAACGTC. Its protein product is CASKASGANV. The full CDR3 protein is CASKASGANVLTF.

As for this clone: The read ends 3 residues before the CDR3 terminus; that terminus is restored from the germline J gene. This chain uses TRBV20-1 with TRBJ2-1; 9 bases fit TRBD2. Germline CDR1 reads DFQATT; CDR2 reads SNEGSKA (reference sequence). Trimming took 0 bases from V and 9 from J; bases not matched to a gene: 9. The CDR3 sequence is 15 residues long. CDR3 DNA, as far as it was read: TGCAGTGCTAGAGATCAGCCTAGCGGGGATTTTGAG. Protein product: CSARDQPSGDFE. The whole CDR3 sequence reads CSARDQPSGDFEQFF.

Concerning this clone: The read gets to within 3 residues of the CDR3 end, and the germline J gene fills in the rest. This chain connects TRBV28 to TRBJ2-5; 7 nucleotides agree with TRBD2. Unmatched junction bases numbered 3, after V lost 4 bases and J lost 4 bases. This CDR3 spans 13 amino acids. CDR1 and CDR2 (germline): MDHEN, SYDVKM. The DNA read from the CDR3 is TGTGCCAGCAGTTGGGGGGGTATAGAGACC. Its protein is CASSWGGIET. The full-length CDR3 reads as CASSWGGIETQYF.

The covered CDR3 bases are TGCGCCAGCAGCTTGAGTTCCCCGATCGGGGAGACC. It specifies CASSLSSPIGET. The complete CDR3 sequence is CASSLSSPIGETQYF. The rearrangement uses TRBV5-1 and TRBJ2-5; D is unclear. The CDR3 extends 3 residues past the end of the read, so its final part is completed from the germline J gene. The germline V and J ends were trimmed by 1 base and 5 bases, with 15 bases remaining between them. CDR3 length: 15 amino acids. Germline CDR1 reads SGHRS; CDR2 reads YFSETQ.

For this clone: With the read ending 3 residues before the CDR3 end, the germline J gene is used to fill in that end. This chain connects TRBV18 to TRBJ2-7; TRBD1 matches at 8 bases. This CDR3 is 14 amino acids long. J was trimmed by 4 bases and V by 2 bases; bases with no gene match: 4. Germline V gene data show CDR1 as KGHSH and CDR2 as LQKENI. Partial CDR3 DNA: TGTGCCAGCTCACCAGGCAGGGGGCGTTACGAG. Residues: CASSPGRGRYE. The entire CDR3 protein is CASSPGRGRYEQYF.

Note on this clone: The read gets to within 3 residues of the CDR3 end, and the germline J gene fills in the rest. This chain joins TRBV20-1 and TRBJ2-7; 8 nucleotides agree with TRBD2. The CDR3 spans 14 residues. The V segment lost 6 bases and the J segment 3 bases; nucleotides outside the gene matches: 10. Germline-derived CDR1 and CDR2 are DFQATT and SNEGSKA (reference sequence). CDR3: CSAVPLSGGYEQYF. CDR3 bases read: TGCAGTGCCGTACCACTAAGCGGGGGCTACGAG.

The sequenced part of the CDR3 DNA is TGTGCCAGCAGTTACTACAGGGTCCTGACAACTAATGAAAAA. Residues: CASSYYRVLTTNEK. The entire CDR3 protein reads CASSYYRVLTTNEKLFF. The V call is TRBV6-7, the J call TRBJ1-4, with D maybe TRBD1 (6 bases). The read falls 3 residues short of the CDR3 end, and the missing part is taken from the germline J gene. TRBV6-7 is an ORF; its function is uncertain. The germline V and J ends were trimmed by 1 base and 0 bases, with 12 bases remaining between them. The CDR3 totals 17 residues.

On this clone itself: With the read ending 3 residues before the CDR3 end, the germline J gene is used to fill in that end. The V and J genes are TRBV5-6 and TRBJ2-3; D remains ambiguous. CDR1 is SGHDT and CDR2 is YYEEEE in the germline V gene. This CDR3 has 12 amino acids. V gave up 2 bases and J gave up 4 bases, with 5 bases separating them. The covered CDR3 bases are TGTGCCAGCAGCTTACGGTCAGATACG. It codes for CASSLRSDT. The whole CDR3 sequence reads CASSLRSDTQYF.

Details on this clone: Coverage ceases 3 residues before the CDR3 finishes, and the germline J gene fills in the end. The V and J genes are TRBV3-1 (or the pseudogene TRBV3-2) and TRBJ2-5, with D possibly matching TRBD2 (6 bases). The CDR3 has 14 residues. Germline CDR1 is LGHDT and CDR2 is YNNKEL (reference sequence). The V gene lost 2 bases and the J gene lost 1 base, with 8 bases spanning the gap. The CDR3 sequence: CASSQPGLQETQYF. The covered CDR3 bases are TGTGCCAGCAGCCAACCGGGACTCCAAGAGACC.

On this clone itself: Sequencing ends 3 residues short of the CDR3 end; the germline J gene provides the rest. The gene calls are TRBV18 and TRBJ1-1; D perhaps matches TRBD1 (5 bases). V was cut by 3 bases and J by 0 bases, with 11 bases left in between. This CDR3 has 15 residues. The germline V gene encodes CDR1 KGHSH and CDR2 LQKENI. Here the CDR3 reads CASSPPGGMNTEAFF. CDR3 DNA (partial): TGTGCCAGCTCACCGCCGGGGGGGATGAACACTGAA.

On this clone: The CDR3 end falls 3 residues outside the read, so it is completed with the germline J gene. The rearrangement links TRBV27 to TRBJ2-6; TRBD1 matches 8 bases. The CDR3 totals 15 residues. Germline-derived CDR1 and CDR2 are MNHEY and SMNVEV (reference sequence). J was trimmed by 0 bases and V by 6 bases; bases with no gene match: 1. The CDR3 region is CASRTGDSGANVLTF. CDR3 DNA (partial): TGTGCCAGCAGGACAGGGGACTCTGGGGCCAACGTC. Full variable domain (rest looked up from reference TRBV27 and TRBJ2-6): EAQVTQNPRYLITVTGKKLTVTCSQNMNHEYMSWYRQDPGLGLRQIYYSMNVEVTDKGDVPEGYKVSRKEKRNFPLILESPSPNQTSLYFCASRTGDSGANVLTFGAGSRLTVL.

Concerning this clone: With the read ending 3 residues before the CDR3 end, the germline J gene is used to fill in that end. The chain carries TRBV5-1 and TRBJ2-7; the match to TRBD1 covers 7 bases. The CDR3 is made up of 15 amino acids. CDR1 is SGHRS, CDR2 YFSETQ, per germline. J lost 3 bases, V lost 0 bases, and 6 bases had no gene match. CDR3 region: CASSLAGSGGYEQYF. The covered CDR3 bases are TGCGCCAGCAGCTTGGCAGGTTCAGGGGGCTACGAG.

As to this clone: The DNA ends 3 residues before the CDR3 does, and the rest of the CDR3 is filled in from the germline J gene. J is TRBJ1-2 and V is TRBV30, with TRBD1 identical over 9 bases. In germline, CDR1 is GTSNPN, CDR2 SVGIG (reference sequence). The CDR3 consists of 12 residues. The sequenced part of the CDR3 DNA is TGTGCCTGGGGGACAGGGCTCTACGAC. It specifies CAWGTGLYD. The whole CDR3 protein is CAWGTGLYDYTF.

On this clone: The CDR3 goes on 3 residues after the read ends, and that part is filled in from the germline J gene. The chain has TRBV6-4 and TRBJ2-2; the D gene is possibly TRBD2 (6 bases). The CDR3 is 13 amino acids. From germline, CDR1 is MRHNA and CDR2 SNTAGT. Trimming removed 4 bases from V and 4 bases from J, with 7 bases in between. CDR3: CASSVSGTGELFF. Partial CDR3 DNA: TGTGCCAGCAGTGTTAGCGGCACCGGGGAG.

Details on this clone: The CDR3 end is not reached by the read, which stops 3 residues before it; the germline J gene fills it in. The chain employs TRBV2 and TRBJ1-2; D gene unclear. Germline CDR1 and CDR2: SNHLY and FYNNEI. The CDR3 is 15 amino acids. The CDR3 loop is CASSEYGGPRNAYTF. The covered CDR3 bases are TGTGCCAGCAGTGAATACGGCGGGCCGCGAAACGCC.

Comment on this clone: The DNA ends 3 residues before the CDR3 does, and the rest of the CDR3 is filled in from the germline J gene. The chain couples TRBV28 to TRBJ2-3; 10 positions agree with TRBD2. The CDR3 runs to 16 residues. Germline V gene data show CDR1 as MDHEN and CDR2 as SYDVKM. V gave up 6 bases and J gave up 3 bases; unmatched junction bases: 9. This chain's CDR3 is CASSSPGTSETDTQYF. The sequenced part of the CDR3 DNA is TGTGCCAGCAGCTCCCCCGGGACTAGCGAGACAGATACG.

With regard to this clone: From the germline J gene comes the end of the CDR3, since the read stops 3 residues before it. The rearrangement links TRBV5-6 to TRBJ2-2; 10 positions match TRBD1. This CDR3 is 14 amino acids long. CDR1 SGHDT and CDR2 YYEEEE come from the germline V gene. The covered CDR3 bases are TGTGCCAGCAGCCCTGACAGGGGGCCTGAAAAG. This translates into CASSPDRGPEK. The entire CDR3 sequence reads CASSPDRGPEKLFF.